The clone carrying this T cell receptor beta chain was found many times. Its target is not known. Attached unique molecular identifiers marked individual cDNA molecules. TCRdb re-called the 5' RACE reads with MiXCR, one entry per CDR3 protein. The data show tens of thousands of distinct CDR3 sequences, about 9.1% seen once. This sample is drawn from a study of early T cells in non-severe SARS-CoV-2 infection. Overall study findings and caveats: Matches to VDJdb favored anti-spike CD8 responses and missed private and CD4 specificities.

The CDR3 has 15 amino acids. Trimming removed 4 bases from V and 0 bases from J; junction bases left unmatched: 6. The germline CDR1 and CDR2 sequences are LGHDT and YNNKEL (reference sequence). This clonotype originated in an adult who was a healthcare worker with PCR-confirmed SARS-CoV-2 infection or an uninfected control (not recorded which). V gene TRBV3-1 combines with J gene TRBJ2-7, with TRBD1 matching 7 bases. Material for sequencing was whole blood. The CDR3, as DNA: TGTGCCAGCAGCCGAGGACAGGTGGACTCCTACGAGCAGTACTTC. This sequence encodes CASSRGQVDSYEQYF.